These 2 T cell receptor beta chains were all obtained from the same sample, sequenced in a study of CD8 T cells in ankylosing spondylitis. TCRdb itself ran the 5' RACE reads through MiXCR, one entry per CDR3 protein. The table includes 250,000 to 300,000 distinct CDR3 sequences, 15% to 20% detected once. The sequenced sample consisted of blood, either unsorted or a sorted T cell fraction (not recorded which). These receptors all stem from a male donor with ankylosing spondylitis or in good health (not recorded which).

This rearrangement joins TRBV7-9 to TRBJ1-5, with D possibly matching TRBD1 (6 bases). The ends were cut back, 1 base at V and 6 bases at J, with 13 bases in the middle. Germline assignment: CDR1 SEHNR and CDR2 FQNEAQ (reference sequence). This CDR3 has 15 residues. The CDR3 protein is CASSLDSGVFQPQHF. The CDR3 DNA is TGTGCCAGCAGCTTAGACTCAGGGGTTTTTCAGCCCCAGCATTTT.

This clonotype was detected only a few times. The gene calls are TRBV2 and TRBJ2-7; D is uncertain. This CDR3 spans 10 amino acids. Germline V gene data show CDR1 as SNHLY and CDR2 as FYNNEI. Trimming removed 7 bases from V and 6 bases from J, with 7 bases in between. DNA of the CDR3: TGTGCCAGCAAAGGCCTCGAGCAGTACGTC. This gives the protein CASKGLEQYV.